This TCR beta chain originates from a study of shared clonotypes between healthy human individuals. The study separated CD4+ cells into CD45RA+ naive and CD45RA-negative memory subsets. On sorted subsets, replicate PCRs used about 200 ng DNA, or tens of thousands of T cell genomes. This table comes from immunoSEQ multiplex PCR, and its TCRdb copy is limited to in-frame clones, with some not included. The table shows some 2,000,000 clones, with approximately 96% occurring only once. With 5 bases clipped from V and 5 bases from J, the junction kept 6 bases outside the gene matches. This CDR3 comprises 13 residues. Germline V gives CDR1 MNHEY, CDR2 SMNVEV (reference sequence). Points from the study as a whole: Measured sharing among donors was expected to vary with sequencing depth. Having only a few donors restricted how much genetic and exposure-history diversity was captured.

In the case of this clone: Its specificity is not known.

The sequence came from a man aged 18 to 29 in good health. Sequenced: naive CD4+ T cells sorted from blood. As for subset: CD45RA+ positively selected. This chain uses TRBV27 with TRBJ2-7, with 7 bases matching TRBD1. CDR3 DNA: TGTGCCAGCAGTCCCGCAGGGGGTCACGAGCAGTACTTC. Protein product: CASSPAGGHEQYF.